Following are 18 T cell receptor beta chains from one sample sequenced in a study of PD-1 blockade in classical Hodgkin lymphoma. The data were produced by immunoSEQ multiplex PCR, yet TCRdb's version contains in-frame clones alone and is incomplete. The sample records tens of thousands of clones, around 90% being singletons. The time point: newly diagnosed, previously untreated cHL patient sample. The sample taken for sequencing was peripheral blood mononuclear cells (PBMCs). These TCRs come from a human donor with classical Hodgkin lymphoma.

DNA of the CDR3: TGTGCCAGCAGCCAAGTCTATTCAGGGGGCGCGTCCTACAATGAGCAGTTCTTC. Translated, it gives CASSQVYSGGASYNEQFF. The chain is built from TRBV14 and TRBJ2-1; 8 bases line up with TRBD1. The CDR3 has 18 amino acids. Germline trimming cut 1 base from V and 1 base from J; bases unmatched to any gene: 9. From germline, CDR1 is SGHDN and CDR2 FVKESK.

This clone was found once. This chain links TRBV5-4 with TRBJ1-2; D call uncertain. V lost 0 bases and J 1 base, leaving 7 bases between the germline ends. The CDR3 has 14 residues. CDR1 is SGHNT, CDR2 YYREEE, per germline (reference sequence). CDR3 sequence: CASSLDSHNYGYTF. The CDR3 DNA reads TGTGCCAGCAGCTTGGACAGCCATAACTATGGCTACACCTTC.

This chain links TRBV5-1 with TRBJ1-2; tentatively, D is TRBD1 (5 bases). V gave up 0 bases and J gave up 8 bases, with 14 bases separating them. The CDR3 is made up of 14 amino acids. Germline CDR1 and CDR2: SGHRS and YFSETQ. In DNA form, the CDR3 reads TGCGCCAGCAGCTTGGCCGCAGGGACGGGGGGCTACACCTTC. Its translation is CASSLAAGTGGYTF.

The chain has TRBV20-1 and TRBJ2-1; D unresolved. Germline V gene sequence: CDR1 DFQATT, CDR2 SNEGSKA (reference sequence). There are 10 residues in the CDR3. The ends were cut back, 5 bases at V and 8 bases at J, with 7 bases in the middle. The CDR3 reads CSAGSYEQFF. CDR3 sequence (DNA): TGCAGTGCTGGTTCTTATGAGCAGTTCTTC.

The chain has TRBV15 and TRBJ1-3; D unresolved. V lost 0 bases and J 0 bases, leaving 12 bases between the germline ends. Germline CDR1 reads LNHNV; CDR2 reads YYDKDF (reference sequence). This CDR3 region has 17 residues. The CDR3 region has the DNA TGTGCCACCAGCAGAGATCTACGGGGTCTCTCTGGAAACACCATATATTTT. It is translated as CATSRDLRGLSGNTIYF.

The J gene is TRBJ1-5, the V gene TRBV15, with a tentative D call TRBD1 (5 bases). The CDR3 runs 16 residues. V was trimmed by 0 bases and J by 2 bases, leaving 11 bases between them. Germline loops: CDR1 LNHNV, CDR2 YYDKDF (reference sequence). CDR3 sequence reads: CATSRDLRAGNQPQHF. CDR3 bases: TGTGCCACCAGCAGAGATCTCAGGGCAGGCAATCAGCCCCAGCATTTT. Using reference TRBV15 and TRBJ1-5 for the parts outside the CDR3, the full variable domain is DAMVIQNPRYQVTQFGKPVTLSCSQTLNHNVMYWYQQKSSQAPKLLFHYYDKDFNNEADTPDNFQSRRPNTSFCFLDIRSPGLGDTAMYLCATSRDLRAGNQPQHFGDGTRLSIL.

The chain links TRBV19 to TRBJ2-1, with TRBD2 as a possible D gene (5 bases). The CDR3 extends over 13 amino acids. CDR1 and CDR2 (germline): LNHDA, SQIVND (reference sequence). V was clipped by 3 bases and J by 4 bases, with 7 bases between them. This chain's CDR3 is CASSIRTYNEQFF. CDR3 bases: TGTGCCAGTAGTATCCGGACTTACAATGAGCAGTTCTTC.

V and J are TRBV9 and TRBJ2-3, with 12 bases lining up with TRBD2. The V and J ends lost 6 bases and 6 bases, in that order; junction bases with no gene match: 2. This CDR3 spans 13 amino acids. Germline CDR1 SGDLS, CDR2 YYNGEE. The CDR3 loop is CASTLAGGDTQYF. Here the CDR3 DNA reads TGTGCCAGCACCCTAGCGGGAGGGGATACGCAGTATTTT. Looking up the rest from reference TRBV9 and TRBJ2-3 gives the full variable domain: DSGVTQTPKHLITATGQRVTLRCSPRSGDLSVYWYQQSLDQGLQFLIQYYNGEERAKGNILERFSAQQFPDLHSELNLSSLELGDSALYFCASTLAGGDTQYFGPGTRLTVL.

The J gene is TRBJ2-3, the V gene TRBV7-3; D is tentatively TRBD1 or TRBD2 (6 bases each). Trimming took off 5 bases at V and 1 base at J, with 10 bases between the two ends. CDR1 and CDR2 (germline): SGHTA, FQGTGA. The CDR3 extends over 14 amino acids. The DNA for the CDR3 is TGTGCCAGCAGCCCTAGGGGGGGCACAGATACGCAGTATTTT. Amino acid sequence: CASSPRGGTDTQYF. Full variable domain (outside the CDR3, taken from reference TRBV7-3 and TRBJ2-3): GAGVSQTPSNKVTEKGKYVELRCDPISGHTALYWYRQSLGQGPEFLIYFQGTGAADDSGLPNDRFFAVRPEGSVSTLKIQRTERGDSAVYLCASSPRGGTDTQYFGPGTRLTVL.

The chain employs TRBV6-1 and TRBJ2-7, with D possibly matching TRBD1 (7 bases). Germline assignment: CDR1 MNHNS and CDR2 SASEGT. Trimming cost V 2 bases and J 5 bases, with 10 bases left between them. CDR3 length: 13 residues. The CDR3 reads CASSERRGHEQYV. The DNA for the CDR3 is TGTGCCAGCAGTGAAAGGAGGGGGCACGAGCAGTACGTC.

V usage is TRBV5-1 and J usage is TRBJ1-1; D uncertain. Germline-derived CDR1 and CDR2 are SGHRS and YFSETQ. This CDR3 spans 18 amino acids. V was clipped by 1 base and J by 1 base, with 20 bases between them. DNA of the CDR3: TGCGCCAGCAGCTTGTTATCTGCGGCGGGGTGGGCGAACACTGAAGCTTTCTTT. It specifies CASSLLSAAGWANTEAFF.

The J gene is TRBJ1-4, the V gene TRBV6-6; the D gene is possibly TRBD1 (5 bases). V was trimmed by 9 bases and J by 0 bases, leaving 14 bases between them. Germline loops: CDR1 MNHNY, CDR2 SVGAGI (reference sequence). This CDR3 has 15 residues. The CDR3: CASCGRVTTNEKLFF. Written as DNA, the CDR3 is TGTGCCAGTTGTGGCAGGGTGACAACTAATGAAAAACTGTTTTTT.

The chain carries TRBV7-3 and TRBJ2-2; no firm D call. V was cut by 2 bases and J by 5 bases, with 3 bases left in between. The germline gives CDR1 SGHTA, CDR2 FQGTGA. The CDR3 loop spans 12 amino acids. The CDR3, as DNA: TGTGCCAGCAGCTTAGTAACCGGGGAGCTGTTTTTT. This translates into CASSLVTGELFF.

This sequence joins TRBV7-9 and TRBJ2-1; the match to TRBD1 covers 11 bases. The CDR3 totals 15 residues. From germline, CDR1 is SEHNR and CDR2 FQNEAQ (reference sequence). The J segment lost 6 bases and the V segment lost 3 bases, leaving 4 bases of the junction unmatched. CDR3 region: CASSFGQGARNEQFF. The CDR3 DNA reads as TGTGCCAGCAGCTTCGGACAGGGGGCGCGCAATGAGCAGTTCTTC. The variable domain in full, with the rest retrieved from reference TRBV7-9 and TRBJ2-1, is DTGVSQNPRHKITKRGQNVTFRCDPISEHNRLYWYRQTLGQGPEFLTYFQNEAQLEKSRLLSDRFSAERPKGSFSTLEIQRTEQGDSAMYLCASSFGQGARNEQFFGPGTRLTVL.

J is TRBJ1-4 and V is TRBV18; D unresolved. The CDR3 extends over 16 amino acids. Looked up from germline, CDR1 is KGHSH and CDR2 is LQKENI. V dropped 3 bases and J dropped 4 bases, with 15 bases sitting between them. CDR3 DNA sequence: TGTGCCAGCTCACCTCGGGAGGCCCGGGGTAATGAAAAACTGTTTTTT. Its translation is CASSPREARGNEKLFF.

The chain carries TRBV18 and TRBJ2-1; TRBD2 aligns across 13 bases. The V gene end was trimmed by 3 bases and the J gene end by 4 bases; junction bases not matched to a gene: 3. In germline, CDR1 is KGHSH, CDR2 LQKENI. The CDR3 runs to 16 residues. CDR3 sequence (DNA): TGTGCCAGCTCACCGGGACTAGCGGGAACTTACAATGAGCAGTTCTTC. This gives the protein CASSPGLAGTYNEQFF.

The J gene is TRBJ2-7, the V gene TRBV5-1; 9 bases line up with TRBD1. The CDR3 sequence is 15 residues long. Germline V gene data show CDR1 as SGHRS and CDR2 as YFSETQ. Germline trimming cut 5 bases from V and 1 base from J; bases unmatched to any gene: 7. As DNA, the CDR3 is TGCGCCAGCAGACGAGCCGGGACAGGGTCCTACGAGCAGTACTTC. This codes for CASRRAGTGSYEQYF.

The chain combines TRBV2 with TRBJ2-3; 7 nucleotides line up with TRBD2. The CDR3 is 16 amino acids. Per germline, CDR1 SNHLY and CDR2 FYNNEI. The J segment lost 0 bases and the V segment lost 7 bases, leaving 10 bases of the junction unmatched. The CDR3: CASKGRERLSTDTQYF. The CDR3 DNA follows: TGTGCCAGCAAAGGGCGGGAGAGGCTAAGCACAGATACGCAGTATTTT.